This TCR beta chain is drawn from a study of PD-L1 blockade in urothelial cancer. Specified time point: pretreatment peripheral blood. The V gene lost 0 bases and the J gene lost 8 bases, with 16 bases spanning the gap. This CDR3 has 15 amino acids. Looked up from germline, CDR1 is WNHNN and CDR2 is SYGVQD (reference sequence). Measured with immunoSEQ multiplex PCR; TCRdb has only the in-frame clones, and not every one. The sample shows tens of thousands of clones, around 88% of them seen only once. The sequence derives from a man in his 60s with urothelial cancer. The chain recombines TRBV10-1 with TRBJ1-1; no clear D gene. The sequenced sample was PBMCs, obtained around atezolizumab (anti-PD-L1) treatment. DNA of the CDR3: TGCGCCAGCAGTGAGTCGCGGGCCGGAACGCGGGAAGCTTTCTTT. Translation gives CASSESRAGTREAFF.